This T cell receptor beta chain was documented in a study of cytomegalovirus exposure and HLA in healthy donors. CDR1 is MDHEN and CDR2 is SYDVKM in the germline V gene. The CDR3 loop spans 13 amino acids. V was cut by 3 bases and J by 1 base, with 3 bases left in between. Researchers ran the PCR with 60 Vbeta and 13 Jbeta primers. Generated by immunoSEQ multiplex PCR, the TCRdb table keeps only in-frame clones and is missing some. Of 150,000 to 200,000 clones listed, 76% were seen once; the top ten hold over 2%. The study's findings and limits: Cytomegalovirus status was reportedly diagnosed by the classifier with high specificity and sensitivity. Earlier analysis yielded a pattern in which most TCR beta V segments were productive about 90% or about 30% of the time. Reported findings show TCR beta sequences accurately forecast HLA-A and HLA-B alleles in most subjects.

There are a few counts of this clone. Its matching antigen is unknown. The receptor's source is a woman in her twenties or thirties in good health and CMV-seropositive. Sequenced material: PBMCs. The chain links TRBV28 to TRBJ2-2; D remains unclear. The CDR3 DNA sequence: TGTGCCAGCAGTTTCCAGAACACCGGGGAGCTGTTTTTT. Its protein is CASSFQNTGELFF.